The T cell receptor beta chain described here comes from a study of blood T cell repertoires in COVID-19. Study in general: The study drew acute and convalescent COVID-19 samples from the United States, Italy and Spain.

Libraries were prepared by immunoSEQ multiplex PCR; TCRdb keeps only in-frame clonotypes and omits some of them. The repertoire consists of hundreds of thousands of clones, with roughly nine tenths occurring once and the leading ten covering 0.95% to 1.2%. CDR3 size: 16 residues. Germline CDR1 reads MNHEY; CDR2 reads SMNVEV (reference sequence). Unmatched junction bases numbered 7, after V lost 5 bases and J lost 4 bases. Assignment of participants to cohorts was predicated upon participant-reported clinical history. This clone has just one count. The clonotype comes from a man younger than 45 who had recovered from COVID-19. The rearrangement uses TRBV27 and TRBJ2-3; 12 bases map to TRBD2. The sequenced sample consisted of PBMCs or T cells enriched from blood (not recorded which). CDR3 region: CASSARLAGAADTQYF. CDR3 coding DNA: TGTGCCAGCAGTGCCCGACTAGCGGGAGCAGCAGATACGCAGTATTTT.